This entry lists 18 T cell receptor beta chains sequenced from one sample in a study of T cell changes during pregnancy in multiple sclerosis. Assay used: immunoSEQ multiplex PCR; TCRdb lists only in-frame clones, some missing. The sample includes about 75,000 clones, 94% of them seen just once. The sample in question was CD4+ T cells from peripheral blood mononuclear cells, obtained after pregnancy. The source is a female donor with multiple sclerosis, enrolled in a pregnancy study.

The chain joins TRBV4-3 to TRBJ2-5; 15 nucleotides match TRBD2. Trimming removed 4 bases from V and 4 bases from J; junction bases left unmatched: 4. The length of the CDR3 is 16 residues. CDR1 is LGHNA, CDR2 YSLEER, per germline. The CDR3 reads CASSLGTSGRLETQYF. For the CDR3, the DNA is TGCGCCAGCAGCCTCGGGACTAGCGGGAGGTTAGAGACCCAGTACTTC.

The chain is built from TRBV19 and TRBJ1-1, with 10 nucleotides matching TRBD1. Trimming at V came to 1 base and at J to 4 bases, leaving 6 bases not matched to a gene. The CDR3 is 16 amino acids. Germline CDR1 LNHDA, CDR2 SQIVND (reference sequence). DNA of the CDR3: TGTGCCAGTAGTATAGGACAGGGGGCGCGTGGCACTGAAGCTTTCTTT. Protein: CASSIGQGARGTEAFF.

The V call is TRBV28, the J call TRBJ2-5; 7 bases fit TRBD2. V lost 3 bases and J lost 4; bases outside the gene matches: 8. This CDR3 has 15 residues. Germline values: CDR1 MDHEN, CDR2 SYDVKM. CDR3 region: CASSFFEGGRETQYF. DNA for the CDR3: TGTGCCAGCAGTTTTTTCGAGGGAGGGAGAGAGACCCAGTACTTC.

The chain carries TRBV5-1 and TRBJ2-2, with 13 bases identical to TRBD2. With V trimmed by 4 bases and J by 4 bases, 13 bases remained unmatched. Germline loops: CDR1 SGHRS, CDR2 YFSETQ. The CDR3 totals 19 residues. CDR3 sequence: CASSRQPSGLAGPTGELFF. The CDR3, as DNA: TGCGCCAGCAGCCGACAACCCTCGGGACTAGCGGGACCCACCGGGGAGCTGTTTTTT.

V usage is TRBV29-1 and J usage is TRBJ2-1, with D perhaps TRBD2 (5 bases). Germline values: CDR1 SQVTM, CDR2 ANQGSEA. The CDR3 contains 11 residues. Between the trimmed V and J ends, which lost 2 bases and 15 bases, there was a span of 14 bases. The CDR3 DNA sequence: TGCAGCGTTGAACTGGCGGAGCGGTGGTTCTTC. Its translation: CSVELAERWFF.

This clone has a single count. This chain uses TRBV2 with TRBJ2-2, with D possibly matching TRBD2 (5 bases). CDR1 is SNHLY and CDR2 is FYNNEI in the germline V gene. Between the trimmed V and J ends, which lost 2 bases and 4 bases, there was a span of 11 bases. The CDR3 totals 15 residues. CDR3: CASSERRAVTGELFF. The CDR3 DNA follows: TGTGCCAGCAGTGAACGGCGGGCCGTCACCGGGGAGCTGTTTTTT.

The chain combines TRBV20-1 with TRBJ1-2; no reliable D call. Germline lookup yields CDR1 DFQATT and CDR2 SNEGSKA (reference sequence). The V end was cut by 3 bases, the J end by 4 bases, with 6 bases between. The CDR3 sequence is 11 residues long. The CDR3 reads CSARAGYGYTF. The CDR3 nucleotides are TGCAGTGCTAGGGCGGGCTATGGCTACACCTTC.

V gene TRBV27 combines with J gene TRBJ2-1; D not resolved. The CDR3 spans 14 residues. Trimming cost V 3 bases and J 8 bases, with 14 bases left between them. CDR1 is MNHEY and CDR2 is SMNVEV in the germline V gene (reference sequence). The CDR3 coding sequence is TGTGCCAGCAGTTTTTCTATCGGGTGGCATGAGCAGTTCTTC. Its translation is CASSFSIGWHEQFF.

V is TRBV28 and J is TRBJ2-7; D remains ambiguous. The CDR3 runs to 12 residues. Germline V gene lookup returns CDR1 MDHEN and CDR2 SYDVKM. V was shortened by 4 bases and J by 3 bases, with 7 bases between the two germline ends. This chain's CDR3 is CASSYTFYEQYF. CDR3 nucleotide sequence: TGTGCCAGCAGTTACACCTTCTACGAGCAGTACTTC.

J is TRBJ1-1 and V is TRBV7-6; weak D call: TRBD1 (6 bases). The CDR3 consists of 18 residues. Germline V CDR1 and CDR2: SGHVS, FNYEAQ. V was clipped by 5 bases and J by 2 bases, with 24 bases between them. The CDR3 DNA sequence: TGTGCCAGCAGCGCCAGAGGGACATCTCTTCGGTCTAACACTGAAGCTTTCTTT. Amino acid sequence: CASSARGTSLRSNTEAFF.

The genes are TRBV27 and TRBJ1-5, with 7 bases aligning to TRBD1. Germline V gene data show CDR1 as MNHEY and CDR2 as SMNVEV (reference sequence). The CDR3 has 15 amino acids. J gave up 1 base and V 6 bases, and 6 bases lay outside the gene matches. For the CDR3, the DNA is TGTGCCAGCAGGAGGTCGACAGGGAGCAATCAGCCCCAGCATTTT. Its protein product is CASRRSTGSNQPQHF.

The chain carries TRBV29-1 and TRBJ2-7; the match to TRBD2 covers 11 bases. The germline gives CDR1 SQVTM, CDR2 ANQGSEA. The V segment lost 6 bases and the J segment 7 bases; nucleotides outside the gene matches: 20. CDR3 length equals 17 residues. In DNA, the CDR3 is TGCAGCGTGGGGGGGGGCTTAGCGGGAGGGCCACAAGAAGAGCAGTACTTC. Encoded protein: CSVGGGLAGGPQEEQYF.

The rearrangement links TRBV6-5 to TRBJ1-2; no reliable D call. The CDR3 totals 12 residues. Germline V lookup: CDR1 MNHEY, CDR2 SVGAGI. The V and J ends lost 8 bases and 0 bases respectively, with 7 bases between them. CDR3 bases: TGTGCCAGCGCGGATCCTAACTATGGCTACACCTTC. Its protein is CASADPNYGYTF.

The chain recombines TRBV7-8 with TRBJ1-5; D possibly corresponds to TRBD1 (6 bases). Germline CDR1 and CDR2: SGHVS and FQNEAQ. This CDR3 region has 16 residues. V lost 5 bases and J 0 bases, leaving 14 bases between the germline ends. The CDR3 DNA reads TGTGCCAGCAGCCCCCCGACAGGCTATAGCAATCAGCCCCAGCATTTT. This translates into CASSPPTGYSNQPQHF.

This chain links TRBV2 with TRBJ2-1, with 9 bases aligning to TRBD1. Germline-derived CDR1 and CDR2 are SNHLY and FYNNEI. Unmatched junction bases numbered 4, after V lost 6 bases and J lost 7 bases. This CDR3 is built from 13 residues. The CDR3, as DNA: TGTGCCAGCAGCTTCGGGACAGGGAATGAGCAGTTCTTC. Translating it yields CASSFGTGNEQFF.

The V gene is TRBV4-3, the J gene TRBJ2-7; D perhaps matches TRBD2 (5 bases). The CDR3 extends over 16 amino acids. V shed 3 bases and J shed 5 bases, with 20 bases lying between them. Germline loops: CDR1 LGHNA, CDR2 YSLEER. The DNA of the CDR3 is TGCGCCAGCAGCCAGAGGCCGGGAAGCTCCCGGGACGAGCAGTACTTC. This codes for CASSQRPGSSRDEQYF.

The chain uses TRBV15 and TRBJ1-2, with D perhaps matching TRBD1 (6 bases). CDR3 length: 15 amino acids. Germline CDR1 reads LNHNV; CDR2 reads YYDKDF (reference sequence). Trimming took 5 bases from V and 2 from J, leaving 15 bases between them. The CDR3 reads CATSGLRGRNYGYTF. DNA for the CDR3: TGTGCCACCAGCGGCCTCAGGGGCCGAAACTATGGCTACACCTTC.

This chain uses TRBV7-8 with TRBJ2-3; TRBD2 matches at 8 bases. CDR1 is SGHVS and CDR2 is FQNEAQ in the germline V gene. This CDR3 comprises 17 residues. With 4 bases clipped from V and 2 bases from J, the junction kept 11 bases outside the gene matches. The CDR3 sequence is CASSSPSSGGATDTQYF. CDR3 nucleotides: TGTGCCAGCAGCTCCCCATCTTCGGGGGGGGCCACAGATACGCAGTATTTT.